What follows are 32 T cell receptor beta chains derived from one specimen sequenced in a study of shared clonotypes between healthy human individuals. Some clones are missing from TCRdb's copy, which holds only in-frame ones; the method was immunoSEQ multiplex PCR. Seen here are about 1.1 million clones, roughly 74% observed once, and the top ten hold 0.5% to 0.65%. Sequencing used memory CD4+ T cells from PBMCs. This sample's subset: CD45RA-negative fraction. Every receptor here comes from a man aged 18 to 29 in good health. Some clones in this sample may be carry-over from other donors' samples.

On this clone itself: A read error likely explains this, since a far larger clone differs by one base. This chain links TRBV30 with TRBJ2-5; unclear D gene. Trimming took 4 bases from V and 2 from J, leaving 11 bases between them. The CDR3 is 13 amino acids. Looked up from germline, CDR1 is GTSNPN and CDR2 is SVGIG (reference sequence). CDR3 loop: CAWNKVLQETQYF. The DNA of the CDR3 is TGTGCCTGGAACAAAGTCCTTCAAGAGACCCAGTACTTC.

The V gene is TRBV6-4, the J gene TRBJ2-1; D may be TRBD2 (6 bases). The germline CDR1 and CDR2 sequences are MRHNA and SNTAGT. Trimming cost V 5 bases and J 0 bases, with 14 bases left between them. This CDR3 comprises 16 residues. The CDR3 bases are TGTGCCAGCAGTAGCCTGACTAGTGACTCCTACAATGAGCAGTTCTTC. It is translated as CASSSLTSDSYNEQFF.

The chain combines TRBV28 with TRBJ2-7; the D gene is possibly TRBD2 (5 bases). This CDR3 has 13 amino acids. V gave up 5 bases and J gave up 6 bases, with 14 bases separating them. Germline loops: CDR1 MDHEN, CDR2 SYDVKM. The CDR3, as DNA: TGTGCCAGCAGTCGCCAATCCCGGGGCGAGCAGTACTTC. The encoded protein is CASSRQSRGEQYF.

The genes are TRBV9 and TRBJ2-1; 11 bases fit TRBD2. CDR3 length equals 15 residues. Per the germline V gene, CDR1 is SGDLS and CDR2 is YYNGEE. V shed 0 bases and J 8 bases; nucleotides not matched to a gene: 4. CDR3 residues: CASSVVLAGVDEQFF. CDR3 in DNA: TGTGCCAGCAGCGTAGTACTAGCGGGAGTCGATGAGCAGTTCTTC.

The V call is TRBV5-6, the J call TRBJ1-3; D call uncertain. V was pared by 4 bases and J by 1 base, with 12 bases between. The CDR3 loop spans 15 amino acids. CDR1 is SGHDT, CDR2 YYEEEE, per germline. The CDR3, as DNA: TGTGCCAGCAGCCCAACGTGGGGTTCTGGAAACACCATATATTTT. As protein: CASSPTWGSGNTIYF.

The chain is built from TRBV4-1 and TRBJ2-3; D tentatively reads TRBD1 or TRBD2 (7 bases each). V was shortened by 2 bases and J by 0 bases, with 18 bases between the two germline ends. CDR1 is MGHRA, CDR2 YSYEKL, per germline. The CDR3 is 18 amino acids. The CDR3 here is CASSQRVQGRGSTDTQYF. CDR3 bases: TGCGCCAGCAGCCAAAGGGTACAGGGGAGGGGGAGCACAGATACGCAGTATTTT.

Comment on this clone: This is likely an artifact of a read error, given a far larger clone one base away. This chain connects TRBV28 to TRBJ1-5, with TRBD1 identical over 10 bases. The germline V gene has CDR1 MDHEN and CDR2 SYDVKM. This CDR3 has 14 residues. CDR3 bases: TGTTCCAGCAGTTCCGGGACAGGGGCGCAGCCCCAGCATTTT. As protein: CSSSSGTGAQPQHF.

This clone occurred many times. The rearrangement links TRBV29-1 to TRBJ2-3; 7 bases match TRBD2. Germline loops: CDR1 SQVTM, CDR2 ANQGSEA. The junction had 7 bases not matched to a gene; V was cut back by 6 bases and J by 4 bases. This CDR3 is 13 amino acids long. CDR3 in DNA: TGCAGCGTCGCCACGACTAGCCCAGATACGCAGTATTTT. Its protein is CSVATTSPDTQYF.

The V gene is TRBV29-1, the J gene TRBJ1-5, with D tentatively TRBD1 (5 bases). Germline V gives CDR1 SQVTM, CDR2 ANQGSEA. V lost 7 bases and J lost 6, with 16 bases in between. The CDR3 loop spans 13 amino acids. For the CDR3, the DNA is TGCAGCGCCTTTACGGGGACTGGTCAGCCCCAGCATTTT. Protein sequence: CSAFTGTGQPQHF.

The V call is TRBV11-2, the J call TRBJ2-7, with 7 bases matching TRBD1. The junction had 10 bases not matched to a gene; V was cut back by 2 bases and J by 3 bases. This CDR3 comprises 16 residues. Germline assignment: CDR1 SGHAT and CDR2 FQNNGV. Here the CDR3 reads CASSLQSGTGVYEQYF. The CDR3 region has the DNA TGTGCCAGCAGCTTACAAAGTGGCACAGGGGTCTACGAGCAGTACTTC.

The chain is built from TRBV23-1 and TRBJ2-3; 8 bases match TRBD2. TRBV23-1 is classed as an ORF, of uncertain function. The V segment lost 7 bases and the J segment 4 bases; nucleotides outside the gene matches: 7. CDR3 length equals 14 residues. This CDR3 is CASTSGRVPDTQYF. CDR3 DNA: TGCGCCAGCACCTCCGGGAGGGTTCCAGATACGCAGTATTTT.

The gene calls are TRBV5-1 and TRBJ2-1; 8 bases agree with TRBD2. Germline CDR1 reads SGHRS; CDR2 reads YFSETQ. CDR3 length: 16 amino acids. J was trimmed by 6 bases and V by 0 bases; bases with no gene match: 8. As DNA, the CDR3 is TGCGCCAGCAGCTTGGGTGGTAGCGGGAATCTCAATGAGCAGTTCTTC. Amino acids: CASSLGGSGNLNEQFF.

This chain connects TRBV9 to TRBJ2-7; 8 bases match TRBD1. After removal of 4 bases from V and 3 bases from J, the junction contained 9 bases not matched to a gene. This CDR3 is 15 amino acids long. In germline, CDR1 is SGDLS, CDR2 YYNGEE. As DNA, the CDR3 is TGTGCCAGCAGCCCCCGGACAGGGCTTAGCTACGAGCAGTACTTC. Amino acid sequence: CASSPRTGLSYEQYF.

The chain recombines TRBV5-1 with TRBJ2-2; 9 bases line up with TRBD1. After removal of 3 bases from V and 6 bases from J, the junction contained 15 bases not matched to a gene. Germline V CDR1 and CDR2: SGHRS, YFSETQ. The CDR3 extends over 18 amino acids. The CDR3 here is CASSSSGDRALRSGELFF. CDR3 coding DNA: TGCGCCAGCAGCTCTTCGGGGGACAGGGCTCTGAGGTCCGGGGAGCTGTTTTTT. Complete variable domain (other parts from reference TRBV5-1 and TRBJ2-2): KAGVTQTPRYLIKTRGQQVTLSCSPISGHRSVSWYQQTPGQGLQFLFEYFSETQRNKGNFPGRFSGRQFSNSRSEMNVSTLELGDSALYLCASSSSGDRALRSGELFFGEGSRLTVL.

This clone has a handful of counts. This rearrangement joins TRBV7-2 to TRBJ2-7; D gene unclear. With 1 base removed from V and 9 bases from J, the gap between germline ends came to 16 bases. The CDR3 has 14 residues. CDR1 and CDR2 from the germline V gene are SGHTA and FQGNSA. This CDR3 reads CASSLGGSPPGQYF. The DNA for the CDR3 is TGTGCCAGCAGCTTAGGAGGCAGCCCACCGGGGCAGTACTTC.

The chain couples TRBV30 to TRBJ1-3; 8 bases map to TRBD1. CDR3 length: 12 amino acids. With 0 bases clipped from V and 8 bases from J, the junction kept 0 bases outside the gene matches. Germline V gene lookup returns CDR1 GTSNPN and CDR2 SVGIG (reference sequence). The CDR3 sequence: CAWSVQGDTIYF. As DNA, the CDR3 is TGTGCCTGGAGTGTACAGGGGGACACCATATATTTT.

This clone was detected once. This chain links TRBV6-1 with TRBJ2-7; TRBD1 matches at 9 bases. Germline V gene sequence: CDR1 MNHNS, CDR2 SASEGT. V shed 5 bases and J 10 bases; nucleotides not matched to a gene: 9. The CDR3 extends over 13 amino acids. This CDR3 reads CASSIITGGPQYF. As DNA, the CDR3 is TGTGCCAGCAGTATAATTACAGGGGGCCCCCAGTACTTC.

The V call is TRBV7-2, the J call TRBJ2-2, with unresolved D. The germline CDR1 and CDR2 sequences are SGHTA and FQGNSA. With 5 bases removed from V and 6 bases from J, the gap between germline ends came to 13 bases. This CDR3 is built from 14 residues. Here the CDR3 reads CASSPVGWAGELFF. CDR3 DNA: TGTGCCAGCAGCCCGGTCGGATGGGCCGGGGAGCTGTTTTTT. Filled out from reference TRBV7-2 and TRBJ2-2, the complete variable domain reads GAGVSQSPSNKVTEKGKDVELRCDPISGHTALYWYRQSLGQGLEFLIYFQGNSAPDKSGLPSDRFSAERTGGSVSTLTIQRTQQEDSAVYLCASSPVGWAGELFFGEGSRLTVL.

The CDR3 sequence is CASSLVSQAGLYEQYF. CDR3 sequence (DNA): TGTGCCAGCAGCTTAGTCAGCCAAGCGGGATTATACGAGCAGTACTTC. The rearrangement links TRBV7-8 to TRBJ2-7, with 7 bases aligning to TRBD2. J was trimmed by 4 bases and V by 1 base; bases with no gene match: 10. Germline V gene data show CDR1 as SGHVS and CDR2 as FQNEAQ. The CDR3 has 16 residues.

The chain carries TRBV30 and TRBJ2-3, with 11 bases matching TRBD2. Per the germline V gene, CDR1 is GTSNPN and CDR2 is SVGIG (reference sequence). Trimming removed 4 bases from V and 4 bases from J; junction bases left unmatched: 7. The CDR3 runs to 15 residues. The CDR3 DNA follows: TGTGCCTGGAAAACTAGCGGGAGCCCCCCAGATACGCAGTATTTT. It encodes CAWKTSGSPPDTQYF.

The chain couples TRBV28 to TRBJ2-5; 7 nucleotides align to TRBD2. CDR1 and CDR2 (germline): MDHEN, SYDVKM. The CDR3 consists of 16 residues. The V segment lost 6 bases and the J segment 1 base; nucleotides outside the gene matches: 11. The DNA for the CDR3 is TGTGCCAGCAGCTCGATGGGGGGGAGAGCCCAAGAGACCCAGTACTTC. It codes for CASSSMGGRAQETQYF.

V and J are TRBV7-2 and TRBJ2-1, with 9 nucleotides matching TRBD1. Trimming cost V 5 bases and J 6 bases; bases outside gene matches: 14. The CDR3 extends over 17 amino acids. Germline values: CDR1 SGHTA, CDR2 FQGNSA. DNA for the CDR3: TGTGCCAGCAGCGCTACCCTGGGAGAGACAGGGGGCAATGAGCAGTTCTTC. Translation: CASSATLGETGGNEQFF.

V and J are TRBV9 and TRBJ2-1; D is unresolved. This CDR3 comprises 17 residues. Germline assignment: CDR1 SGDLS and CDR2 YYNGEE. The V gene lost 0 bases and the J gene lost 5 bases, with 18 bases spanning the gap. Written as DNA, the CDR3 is TGTGCCAGCAGCGTAGCGCCCGCCCCTCTGCCCCACAATGAGCAGTTCTTC. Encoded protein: CASSVAPAPLPHNEQFF.

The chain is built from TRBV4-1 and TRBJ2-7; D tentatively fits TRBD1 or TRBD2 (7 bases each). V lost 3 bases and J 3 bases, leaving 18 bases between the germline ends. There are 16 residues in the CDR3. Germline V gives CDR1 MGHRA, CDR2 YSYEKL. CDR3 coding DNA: TGCGCCAGCAGCCAGGGCCGAGGGGGCGGGGGCTACGAGCAGTACTTC. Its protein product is CASSQGRGGGGYEQYF.

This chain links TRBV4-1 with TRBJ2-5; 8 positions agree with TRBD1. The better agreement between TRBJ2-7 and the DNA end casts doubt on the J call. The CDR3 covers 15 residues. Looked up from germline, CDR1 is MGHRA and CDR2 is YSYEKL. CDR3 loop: CASSQDRTGISEQYF. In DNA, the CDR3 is TGCGCCAGCAGCCAAGACAGGACAGGGATAAGCGAGCAGTACTTC.

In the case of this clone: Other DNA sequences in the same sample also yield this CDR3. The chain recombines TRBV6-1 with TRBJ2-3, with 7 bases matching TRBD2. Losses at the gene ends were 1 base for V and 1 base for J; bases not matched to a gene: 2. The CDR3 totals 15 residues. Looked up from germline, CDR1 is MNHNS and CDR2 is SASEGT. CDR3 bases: TGTGCCAGCAGTGAAGTTGGGAGGGGCACAGATACGCAGTATTTT. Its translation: CASSEVGRGTDTQYF.

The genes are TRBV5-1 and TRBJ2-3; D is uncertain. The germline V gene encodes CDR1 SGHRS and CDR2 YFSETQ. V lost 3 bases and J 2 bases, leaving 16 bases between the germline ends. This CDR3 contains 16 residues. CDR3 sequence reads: CASSSGRALNTDTQYF. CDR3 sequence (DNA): TGCGCCAGCAGCTCGGGTCGGGCGCTAAACACAGATACGCAGTATTTT.

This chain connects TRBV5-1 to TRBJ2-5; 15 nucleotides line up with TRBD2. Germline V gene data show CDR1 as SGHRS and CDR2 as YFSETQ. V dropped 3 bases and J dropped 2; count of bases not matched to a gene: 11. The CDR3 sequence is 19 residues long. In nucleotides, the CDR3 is TGCGCCAGCAGCTGGGACCCGGGACTAGCGGGAGGTAAACAAGAGACCCAGTACTTC. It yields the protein CASSWDPGLAGGKQETQYF.

The CDR3 sequence: CASSGGDGRLYEQYF. For the CDR3, the DNA is TGTGCCAGCAGCGGAGGGGACGGCCGGCTCTACGAGCAGTACTTC. The rearrangement joins TRBV7-2 to TRBJ2-7; D possibly corresponds to TRBD2 (6 bases). Germline V lookup: CDR1 SGHTA, CDR2 FQGNSA. The CDR3 consists of 15 residues. V lost 5 bases to trimming and J lost 3 bases, with 17 bases between them.

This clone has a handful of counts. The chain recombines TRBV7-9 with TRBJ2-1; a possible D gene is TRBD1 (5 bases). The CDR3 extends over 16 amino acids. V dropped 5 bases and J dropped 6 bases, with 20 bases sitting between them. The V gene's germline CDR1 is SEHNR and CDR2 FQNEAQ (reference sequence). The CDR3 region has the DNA TGTGCCAGCAGCCTGACAGTTTTTGGGCTGGCCAATGAGCAGTTCTTC. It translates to CASSLTVFGLANEQFF.

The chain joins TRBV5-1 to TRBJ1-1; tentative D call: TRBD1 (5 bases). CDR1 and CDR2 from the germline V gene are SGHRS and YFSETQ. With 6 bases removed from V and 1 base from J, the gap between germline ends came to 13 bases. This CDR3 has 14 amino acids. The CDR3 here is CASTAGPQNTEAFF. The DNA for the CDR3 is TGCGCCAGCACCGCAGGGCCACAGAACACTGAAGCTTTCTTT. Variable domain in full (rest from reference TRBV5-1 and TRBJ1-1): KAGVTQTPRYLIKTRGQQVTLSCSPISGHRSVSWYQQTPGQGLQFLFEYFSETQRNKGNFPGRFSGRQFSNSRSEMNVSTLELGDSALYLCASTAGPQNTEAFFGQGTRLTVV.

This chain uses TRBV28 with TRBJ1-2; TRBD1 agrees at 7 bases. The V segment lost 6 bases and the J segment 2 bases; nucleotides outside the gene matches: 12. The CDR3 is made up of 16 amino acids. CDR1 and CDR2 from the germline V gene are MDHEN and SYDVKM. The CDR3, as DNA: TGTGCCAGCAGACTAGGGGGCCCGAGGGGGAACTATGGCTACACCTTC. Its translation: CASRLGGPRGNYGYTF.